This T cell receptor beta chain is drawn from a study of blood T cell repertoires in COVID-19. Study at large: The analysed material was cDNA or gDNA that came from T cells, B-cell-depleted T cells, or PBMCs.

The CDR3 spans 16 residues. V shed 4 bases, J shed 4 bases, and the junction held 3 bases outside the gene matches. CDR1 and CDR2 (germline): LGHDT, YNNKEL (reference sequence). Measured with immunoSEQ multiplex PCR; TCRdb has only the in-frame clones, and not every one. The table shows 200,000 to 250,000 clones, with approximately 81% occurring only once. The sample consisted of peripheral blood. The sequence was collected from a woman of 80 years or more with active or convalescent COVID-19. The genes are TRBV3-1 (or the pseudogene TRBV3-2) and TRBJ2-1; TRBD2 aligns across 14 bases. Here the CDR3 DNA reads TGTGCCAGCAGCCTCGGACTAGCGGGAGGATACAATGAGCAGTTCTTC. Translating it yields CASSLGLAGGYNEQFF.